The TCR beta chain described here comes from a study of shared clonotypes between healthy human individuals. Looked up from germline, CDR1 is LGHNA and CDR2 is YSLEER. The CDR3 sequence is 13 residues long. Trimming took 2 bases from V and 7 from J, leaving 12 bases between them. Produced via immunoSEQ multiplex PCR; TCRdb's table is partial and in-frame only. This table holds about 2 million clones, about 95% found once. About this clone: Its target is unknown.

The study's findings and limits: When compared with the clonotypes that were shared by all four sorted-subset donors, the non-shared clonotypes turned out to have lower generation probabilities.

CD45RO negativity and positive selection for CCR7 defined naive CD8 cells, a population that excluded terminally differentiated effector memory CD45RA+ cells. The V and J genes are TRBV4-3 and TRBJ2-7, with TRBD2 as a possible D gene (6 bases). The receptor was isolated from a young man in good health. Sequences were obtained from naive CD8+ T cells sorted from blood. The CDR3 region is CASSQMEGLEQYF. The CDR3 nucleotides are TGCGCCAGCAGCCAAATGGAGGGGCTAGAGCAGTACTTC.